This TCR beta chain was retrieved from a study of shared clonotypes between healthy human individuals. The CDR3 has 15 residues. Germline V lookup: CDR1 SEHNR, CDR2 FQNEAQ (reference sequence). V shed 5 bases, J shed 4 bases, and the junction held 8 bases outside the gene matches. Original handling: In the immunoSEQ data, sequences were junction-only and lacked quality scores, so filtering differed. Clones were sequenced by immunoSEQ multiplex PCR, and TCRdb holds only the in-frame ones, with some missing. That table supplies the V and J calls and clone size; D and trimming were determined from the DNA. Of more than 2 million clones in the sample, around 93% are singletons; the top ten hold about 1.6%. Terminally differentiated effector memory CD45RA+ cells were excluded from the naive CD8 cells, which were CD45RO-negative and positively selected for CCR7. Donors were healthy HIV-negative adults without recent acute infections or vaccinations.

A few counts support this clone. The TCR originated in a man in his late teens or twenties in good health. Some clones in this sample may be carry-over from other donors' samples. The chain couples TRBV7-9 to TRBJ1-1, with 9 bases lining up with TRBD1. The sample consisted of naive CD8+ T cells from PBMCs. CDR3 amino acids: CASSPFDRGATEAFF. CDR3 in DNA: TGTGCCAGCAGCCCCTTCGACAGGGGGGCCACTGAAGCTTTCTTT.